This TCR beta chain stems from a study of Graves' ophthalmopathy and Graves' hyperthyroidism. About the research overall: The blood sample was drawn at first diagnosis and before any treatment.

Study results and caveats: A majority of expanded thyroid clonotypes exceeding 0.001 frequency were likewise present in blood. From stable hyperthyroidism, ophthalmopathy was separated by a 13-signature model with about 88% sensitivity and 80% to 82% specificity. The model reached 70.59% sensitivity and about 73% specificity for predicting ophthalmopathy progression.

On this clonotype: As yet, its antigen is unknown.

Researchers took RNA transcripts and amplified TCR beta CDR3 regions from them. After a first-round RT-PCR with HTBI primers, a second-round multiplex PCR was run. MiXCR, applied by TCRdb to the multiplex PCR reads, yields one record per CDR3 protein. The table shows hundreds of thousands of distinct CDR3 sequences, with about two fifths occurring only once. Germline V CDR1 and CDR2: SEHNR, FQNEAQ (reference sequence). This CDR3 is built from 14 residues. Trimming left V 3 bases short and J 4 bases short, with 12 bases between. The source of this sequence is an adult man with Graves' ophthalmopathy. The chain carries TRBV7-9 and TRBJ1-2; D unresolved. Sequencing was carried out using peripheral blood. The CDR3 protein is CASSFRDWGYGYTF. The CDR3 DNA reads TGTGCCAGCAGCTTTAGGGATTGGGGCTATGGCTACACCTTC.